Below are 29 T cell receptor beta chains sequenced from a single sample in a study of blood T cell repertoires in COVID-19. Produced via immunoSEQ multiplex PCR; TCRdb's table is partial and in-frame only. The data show 250,000 to 300,000 clones, 86% seen once. Sequenced sample: peripheral blood. The receptors were gathered from a young woman with active or convalescent COVID-19.

This sequence joins TRBV5-1 and TRBJ2-1; TRBD2 matches at 13 bases. The length of the CDR3 is 15 residues. The ends lost 4 bases at V and 8 bases at J; junction bases unmatched: 6. Germline values: CDR1 SGHRS, CDR2 YFSETQ. The CDR3 reads CASSPRTSGGDEQFF. In DNA, the CDR3 is TGCGCCAGCAGCCCAAGGACTAGCGGGGGAGATGAGCAGTTCTTC.

The V and J genes are TRBV27 and TRBJ2-6, with TRBD1 matching 8 bases. The germline V gene has CDR1 MNHEY and CDR2 SMNVEV (reference sequence). Trimming cost V 8 bases and J 5 bases; bases outside gene matches: 14. The CDR3 contains 17 residues. This CDR3 reads CASRDRFSSGRANVLTF. The CDR3, as DNA: TGTGCCAGCCGGGACAGGTTCTCTTCCGGTAGGGCCAACGTCCTGACTTTC.

The V gene is TRBV4-1, the J gene TRBJ2-3; no definite D call. This CDR3 has 16 amino acids. The ends were cut back, 0 bases at V and 1 base at J, with 11 bases in the middle. Germline CDR1 reads MGHRA; CDR2 reads YSYEKL. The CDR3 region has the DNA TGCGCCAGCAGCCAAGATCCAGGCAGGCGCACAGATACGCAGTATTTT. Amino acid sequence: CASSQDPGRRTDTQYF.

This chain links TRBV9 with TRBJ2-2; D possibly corresponds to TRBD2 (5 bases). CDR1 SGDLS and CDR2 YYNGEE come from the germline V gene. V gave up 1 base and J gave up 4 bases, with 11 bases separating them. This CDR3 has 15 amino acids. The CDR3 region is CASSVTEGPTGELFF. The CDR3 DNA reads TGTGCCAGCAGCGTAACTGAGGGTCCCACCGGGGAGCTGTTTTTT.

This chain links TRBV19 with TRBJ1-2; possibly TRBD1 for D (6 bases). Trimming took 2 bases from V and 5 from J, leaving 9 bases between them. The length of the CDR3 is 13 residues. Per the germline V gene, CDR1 is LNHDA and CDR2 is SQIVND (reference sequence). The CDR3 region has the DNA TGTGCCAGTAGTATAAAGACAGGATATGGCTACACCTTC. This gives the protein CASSIKTGYGYTF.

The gene calls are TRBV19 and TRBJ2-7, with 9 bases that match TRBD2. The CDR3 has 14 amino acids. The J segment lost 3 bases and the V segment lost 3 bases, leaving 3 bases of the junction unmatched. CDR1 is LNHDA, CDR2 SQIVND, per germline (reference sequence). CDR3 nucleotide sequence: TGTGCCAGTAGTATGGCGGGGGGGCTCTACGAGCAGTACTTC. It specifies CASSMAGGLYEQYF.

The count of this clone is one. The chain recombines TRBV10-3 with TRBJ2-2; D remains unclear. This CDR3 region has 14 residues. In germline, CDR1 is ENHRY, CDR2 SYGVKD. Trimming left V 5 bases short and J 4 bases short, with 11 bases between. CDR3 in amino acids: CAISPDTFTGELFF. The CDR3, as DNA: TGTGCCATCAGTCCTGACACATTCACCGGGGAGCTGTTTTTT.

J is TRBJ1-5 and V is TRBV19; TRBD1 matches at 9 bases. The CDR3 loop spans 15 amino acids. Germline V gives CDR1 LNHDA, CDR2 SQIVND (reference sequence). J lost 6 bases, V lost 3 bases, and 6 bases had no gene match. DNA for the CDR3: TGTGCCAGTAGTATTTGGGGGACAGGGTTTCAGCCCCAGCATTTT. Translation: CASSIWGTGFQPQHF.

The chain joins TRBV28 to TRBJ1-3; D is unclear. Between the trimmed V and J ends, which lost 1 base and 4 bases, there was a span of 5 bases. This CDR3 is built from 13 residues. The germline V gene has CDR1 MDHEN and CDR2 SYDVKM. As DNA, the CDR3 is TGTGCCAGCAGTTTATCTCTGGGAAACACCATATATTTT. It encodes CASSLSLGNTIYF. The full variable domain, its missing parts supplied by reference TRBV28 and TRBJ1-3, is DVKVTQSSRYLVKRTGEKVFLECVQDMDHENMFWYRQDPGLGLRLIYFSYDVKMKEKGDIPEGYSVSREKKERFSLILESASTNQTSMYLCASSLSLGNTIYFGEGSWLTVV.

The chain carries TRBV7-9 and TRBJ1-1; weak D call: TRBD1 (6 bases). V was shortened by 5 bases and J by 8 bases, with 15 bases between the two germline ends. Germline assignment: CDR1 SEHNR and CDR2 FQNEAQ (reference sequence). The CDR3 has 13 residues. CDR3: CASSPAGQMEAFF. The DNA of the CDR3 is TGTGCCAGCAGCCCAGCTGGACAGATGGAAGCTTTCTTT.

This clone has ten or more counts. The gene calls are TRBV4-2 and TRBJ2-7, with TRBD1 matching 9 bases. The germline V gene encodes CDR1 LGHNA and CDR2 YNFKEQ. V was clipped by 1 base and J by 3 bases; unmatched bases: 4. CDR3 length equals 15 residues. CDR3 in amino acids: CASSQGTGESYEQYF. CDR3 nucleotide sequence: TGTGCCAGCAGCCAAGGGACAGGGGAAAGCTACGAGCAGTACTTC.

The chain has TRBV18 and TRBJ1-1, with D hard to call. The CDR3 runs 16 residues. The V end was cut by 2 bases, the J end by 6 bases, with 19 bases between. Looked up from germline, CDR1 is KGHSH and CDR2 is LQKENI. Here the CDR3 reads CASSPVVQRARAEAFF. CDR3 DNA: TGTGCCAGCTCACCAGTTGTCCAGCGGGCGAGGGCTGAAGCTTTCTTT.

The chain uses TRBV3-1 (or the pseudogene TRBV3-2) and TRBJ2-1, with TRBD2 matching 7 bases. This CDR3 region has 17 residues. Germline CDR1 reads LGHDT; CDR2 reads YNNKEL (reference sequence). V lost 1 base and J lost 4; bases outside the gene matches: 10. The CDR3 is CASSQVWDRGEYNEQFF. The CDR3 DNA follows: TGTGCCAGCAGCCAAGTGTGGGACCGGGGGGAGTACAATGAGCAGTTCTTC.

The rearrangement uses TRBV30 and TRBJ2-5; D is perhaps TRBD1 (5 bases). The CDR3 runs to 14 residues. Germline CDR1 and CDR2: GTSNPN and SVGIG (reference sequence). Trimming pared 0 bases from V and 5 bases from J, leaving 13 bases between. CDR3 coding DNA: TGTGCCTGGAGTGTACTTGGGGCCTGGGAGACCCAGTACTTC. Residues: CAWSVLGAWETQYF.

The chain carries TRBV30 and TRBJ1-3, with D uncertain. V was trimmed by 3 bases and J by 5 bases, leaving 5 bases between them. Germline V gives CDR1 GTSNPN, CDR2 SVGIG (reference sequence). The CDR3 sequence is 11 residues long. The CDR3 loop is CAWRSRNTIYF. The CDR3 DNA reads as TGTGCCTGGAGGAGCCGAAACACCATATATTTT.

The J gene is TRBJ2-7, the V gene TRBV19; TRBD2 matches 10 bases. The junction had 13 bases not matched to a gene; V was cut back by 10 bases and J by 7 bases. This CDR3 contains 14 residues. Germline V gene lookup returns CDR1 LNHDA and CDR2 SQIVND (reference sequence). The CDR3 bases are TGTGCCACCACCCCAGCGGGGGGGCCTTGGGAGCAGTACTTC. This sequence encodes CATTPAGGPWEQYF.

The chain has TRBV27 and TRBJ2-1; TRBD1 aligns across 11 bases. Germline loops: CDR1 MNHEY, CDR2 SMNVEV (reference sequence). This CDR3 region has 16 residues. Trimming at V came to 5 bases and at J to 7 bases, leaving 10 bases not matched to a gene. This CDR3 reads CASSHHTGQGGNEQFF. The CDR3 region has the DNA TGTGCCAGCAGTCACCATACGGGACAGGGGGGGAATGAGCAGTTCTTC.

The chain has TRBV7-2 and TRBJ1-6; D is uncertain. V lost 5 bases, J lost 9 bases, and 14 bases lay in between. Per the germline V gene, CDR1 is SGHTA and CDR2 is FQGNSA. The CDR3 extends over 14 amino acids. The CDR3 spells CASSNPSGGSPLHF. CDR3 coding DNA: TGTGCCAGCAGCAACCCTAGTGGCGGTTCACCCCTCCACTTT.

The rearrangement joins TRBV6-5 to TRBJ1-1, with 8 bases matching TRBD1. This CDR3 has 13 residues. With V trimmed by 2 bases and J by 8 bases, 4 bases remained unmatched. Looked up from germline, CDR1 is MNHEY and CDR2 is SVGAGI. The CDR3 sequence is CASSYPGTGEAFF. The CDR3 DNA reads TGTGCCAGCAGTTACCCCGGGACAGGAGAAGCTTTCTTT.

The chain recombines TRBV3-1 (or the pseudogene TRBV3-2) with TRBJ1-1, with D possibly TRBD1 on 5 matching bases. The CDR3 is made up of 12 amino acids. V dropped 3 bases and J dropped 10 bases, with 12 bases sitting between them. Per germline, CDR1 LGHDT and CDR2 YNNKEL (reference sequence). The CDR3 DNA follows: TGTGCCAGCAGCCAGCCGGGGGGTCCAGCTTTCTTT. Translating it yields CASSQPGGPAFF.

This clone appeared a few times. The J gene is TRBJ1-6, the V gene TRBV7-2; D not resolved. The CDR3 runs 14 residues. Trimming shortened V by 10 bases and J by 5 bases, and 15 bases separated the two germline ends. Looked up from germline, CDR1 is SGHTA and CDR2 is FQGNSA. Written as DNA, the CDR3 is TGTGCCACCAGTATGGGGAGGAATAATTCACCCCTCCACTTT. Amino acids: CATSMGRNNSPLHF.

This clone came up once. J is TRBJ2-3 and V is TRBV5-1; possibly TRBD1 for D (5 bases). Germline V gene data show CDR1 as SGHRS and CDR2 as YFSETQ. The CDR3 spans 13 residues. V was shortened by 3 bases and J by 4 bases, with 9 bases between the two germline ends. CDR3 sequence reads: CASSSPGPDTQYF. The CDR3 nucleotides are TGCGCCAGCAGCTCGCCAGGGCCAGATACGCAGTATTTT.

The chain combines TRBV9 with TRBJ1-1; D unresolved. CDR1 is SGDLS, CDR2 YYNGEE, per germline. V lost 3 bases and J lost 3, with 12 bases in between. The CDR3 covers 14 residues. The CDR3 DNA is TGTGCCAGCAGCGCCGGAACGAGGGACACTGAAGCTTTCTTT. This sequence encodes CASSAGTRDTEAFF. Drawing the rest from reference TRBV9 and TRBJ1-1, the complete variable domain is DSGVTQTPKHLITATGQRVTLRCSPRSGDLSVYWYQQSLDQGLQFLIQYYNGEERAKGNILERFSAQQFPDLHSELNLSSLELGDSALYFCASSAGTRDTEAFFGQGTRLTVV.

This chain links TRBV19 with TRBJ1-2; no definite D call. This CDR3 is 14 amino acids long. The V and J ends lost 8 bases and 2 bases respectively, with 15 bases between them. The V gene's germline CDR1 is LNHDA and CDR2 SQIVND (reference sequence). The CDR3 region has the DNA TGTGCCAGTCTCCAGGATGGCAGAAACTATGGCTACACCTTC. It codes for CASLQDGRNYGYTF.

CDR3 DNA: TGTGCCAGCAGCTTAGGAAGACAGATGAACACTGAAGCTTTCTTT. Its translation is CASSLGRQMNTEAFF. The V gene is TRBV7-8, the J gene TRBJ1-1; perhaps TRBD1 as D (5 bases). This CDR3 spans 15 amino acids. Germline V gives CDR1 SGHVS, CDR2 FQNEAQ. Trimming removed 1 base from V and 0 bases from J, with 9 bases in between. The variable domain in full, completed from reference TRBV7-8 and TRBJ1-1, reads GAGVSQSPRYKVAKRGQDVALRCDPISGHVSLFWYQQALGQGPEFLTYFQNEAQLDKSGLPSDRFFAERPEGSVSTLKIQRTQQEDSAVYLCASSLGRQMNTEAFFGQGTRLTVV.

The V and J genes are TRBV11-1 and TRBJ1-1; D unclear. The CDR3 is 12 residues long. Trimming took 5 bases from V and 8 from J, leaving 12 bases between them. The germline gives CDR1 SGHAT, CDR2 FQDESV (reference sequence). DNA of the CDR3: TGTGCCAGCAGCACCTCGGGGAGAGAAGCTTTCTTT. Its protein is CASSTSGREAFF.

This chain joins TRBV9 and TRBJ1-1, with a weak D call TRBD1 (6 bases). V was cut by 4 bases and J by 3 bases, with 10 bases left in between. This CDR3 has 13 residues. The V gene's germline CDR1 is SGDLS and CDR2 YYNGEE. The CDR3 DNA follows: TGTGCCAGCAGCAGGGGGGGCGACACTGAAGCTTTCTTT. This encodes CASSRGGDTEAFF.

This clone was seen only a few times. The CDR3 nucleotides are TGTGCCAGCAGCTTGACCGGGACAGTCTCTGGAAACACCATATATTTT. It translates to CASSLTGTVSGNTIYF. The rearrangement joins TRBV5-4 to TRBJ1-3, with TRBD1 identical over 7 bases. In germline, CDR1 is SGHNT, CDR2 YYREEE (reference sequence). This CDR3 is built from 16 residues. V was pared by 1 base and J by 0 bases, with 4 bases of the junction left unmatched.

This rearrangement joins TRBV2 to TRBJ1-2, with TRBD1 identical over 8 bases. With 6 bases clipped from V and 4 bases from J, the junction kept 10 bases outside the gene matches. Germline values: CDR1 SNHLY, CDR2 FYNNEI. CDR3 length: 15 residues. CDR3 region: CASSGRGQAFYGYTF. Written as DNA, the CDR3 is TGTGCCAGCAGCGGTCGGGGACAGGCGTTCTATGGCTACACCTTC.